The 9 T cell receptor beta chains listed next were all sequenced from one sample in a study of a mutant IDH1 vaccine in newly diagnosed glioma. Antigens of these TCRs are unknown. The time point here: week 5, during vaccination. What each vaccine dose contained was 300 ug of mutant IDH1 20-mer peptide, accompanied by topical imiquimod. Here immunoSEQ multiplex PCR was the method, and the copy in TCRdb shows in-frame clones only, minus some. The sample records over 55,000 clones, 80% to 90% being singletons. Sample: PBMCs, taken from a glioma patient whose treatment included an IDH1 peptide vaccine. The receptors were sampled from a woman aged 35 to 49 with glioma.

A single count supports this clone. This chain joins TRBV6-5 and TRBJ2-3, with 7 bases aligning to TRBD2. The V and J ends lost 2 bases and 5 bases, in that order; junction bases with no gene match: 7. From germline, CDR1 is MNHEY and CDR2 SVGAGI. The CDR3 is 15 amino acids. The CDR3 region has the DNA TGTGCCAGCAGTTACGCTAGCGGAGGCATAGATACGCAGTATTTT. As protein: CASSYASGGIDTQYF.

This clone was recorded only once. The rearrangement links TRBV5-8 to TRBJ2-7; a possible D gene is TRBD1 (6 bases). The germline V gene encodes CDR1 SGHTS and CDR2 YDEGEE. Trimming removed 0 bases at V and 6 bases at J, with 13 bases between. CDR3 size: 14 residues. The chain's CDR3 is CASSLGGRGGEQYF. For the CDR3, the DNA is TGTGCCAGCAGCTTGGGTGGCAGGGGCGGCGAGCAGTACTTC.

This chain connects TRBV4-1 to TRBJ2-1; 8 bases are a match to TRBD2. This CDR3 is 17 amino acids long. V lost 3 bases to trimming and J lost 1 base; unmatched junction nucleotides: 8. The germline V gene encodes CDR1 MGHRA and CDR2 YSYEKL. The CDR3 coding sequence is TGCGCCAGCAGCCAGAACCGGACTAGCTTTTCCTACAATGAGCAGTTCTTC. Protein sequence: CASSQNRTSFSYNEQFF.

CDR3 residues: CASSYGGGDNQPQHF. The CDR3 DNA reads TGTGCCAGCAGTTACGGAGGCGGGGATAATCAGCCCCAGCATTTT. The V gene is TRBV6-5, the J gene TRBJ1-5; no definite D call. The CDR3 totals 15 residues. V lost 2 bases, J lost 4 bases, and 12 bases lay in between. From germline, CDR1 is MNHEY and CDR2 SVGAGI.

The chain couples TRBV5-8 to TRBJ1-2, with no clear D. V was cut by 2 bases and J by 5 bases, with 7 bases left in between. CDR3 length: 12 residues. Germline CDR1 is SGHTS and CDR2 is YDEGEE. This CDR3 is CASSFRNYGYTF. In DNA form, the CDR3 reads TGTGCCAGCAGCTTTAGGAATTATGGCTACACCTTC.

The chain combines TRBV18 with TRBJ2-3; the D gene could be TRBD1 or TRBD2 (6 bases each). CDR1 and CDR2 from the germline V gene are KGHSH and LQKENI. Trimming left V 5 bases short and J 2 bases short, with 20 bases between. The CDR3 is made up of 17 amino acids. As DNA, the CDR3 is TGTGCCAGCTCATTACAGGGTTCGGGGGCTCACACAGATACGCAGTATTTT. This sequence encodes CASSLQGSGAHTDTQYF.

The chain carries TRBV6-5 and TRBJ2-7; 12 nucleotides align to TRBD2. This CDR3 spans 13 amino acids. Germline CDR1 and CDR2: MNHEY and SVGAGI. V was clipped by 6 bases and J by 5 bases; unmatched bases: 2. This CDR3 is CASRWTSGDEQYF. The CDR3 bases are TGTGCCAGCAGGTGGACTAGCGGGGACGAGCAGTACTTC.

The chain uses TRBV6-5 and TRBJ2-2, with a tentative D call TRBD1 (5 bases). CDR3 size: 15 residues. Per the germline V gene, CDR1 is MNHEY and CDR2 is SVGAGI. V shed 0 bases and J shed 3 bases, with 8 bases lying between them. CDR3 in DNA: TGTGCCAGCAGTTACTCCACAGGAGACACCGGGGAGCTGTTTTTT. Translating gives CASSYSTGDTGELFF.

This clone was seen a single time. The CDR3 region is CASINEDRGGGRELFF. DNA for the CDR3: TGTGCCAGCATCAACGAGGACAGGGGAGGTGGCCGGGAGCTGTTTTTT. V gene TRBV6-6 combines with J gene TRBJ2-2; 9 positions match TRBD1. The V gene's germline CDR1 is MNHNY and CDR2 SVGAGI (reference sequence). V was pared by 7 bases and J by 9 bases, with 15 bases of the junction left unmatched. The CDR3 is made up of 16 amino acids.